These 17 T cell receptor beta chains share one sample of origin, sequenced in a study of T cell repertoires in cytomegalovirus infection. One entry per CDR3 protein results from TCRdb running MiXCR on the reads. The sample carries roughly 190,000 distinct CDR3 sequences, about a tenth recorded once. The material sequenced was PBMCs. These receptors originate from a human donor in good health (CMV status not recorded). Some clones in this sample may be carry-over from other donors' samples.

This clonotype was counted ten times or more. The V and J genes are TRBV7-2 and TRBJ2-3; the D gene is possibly TRBD2 (5 bases). The CDR3 is 15 residues long. CDR1 is SGHTA, CDR2 FQGNSA, per germline. V lost 2 bases to trimming and J lost 2 bases, with 11 bases between them. The CDR3 is CASSLRTDNTDTQYF. The CDR3 region has the DNA TGTGCCAGCAGCTTAAGGACTGACAACACAGATACGCAGTATTTT.

The sample holds many counts of this clonotype. CDR3 region: CASSLRGWGTRSGELFF. The DNA of the CDR3 is TGTGCCAGCAGCTTAAGAGGGTGGGGAACCCGTTCCGGGGAGCTGTTTTTT. The V gene is TRBV7-2, the J gene TRBJ2-2, with D possibly TRBD2 on 5 matching bases. Germline V gene sequence: CDR1 SGHTA, CDR2 FQGNSA. This CDR3 comprises 17 residues. V lost 2 bases to trimming and J lost 6 bases, with 19 bases between them.

V and J are TRBV5-1 and TRBJ1-1; D unresolved. Trimming pared 2 bases from V and 4 bases from J, leaving 9 bases between. Germline-derived CDR1 and CDR2 are SGHRS and YFSETQ. The CDR3 extends over 13 amino acids. In DNA form, the CDR3 reads TGCGCCAGCAGCTTTGCTTCGACCACTGAAGCTTTCTTT. Its translation: CASSFASTTEAFF.

This clonotype has a count of ten or more. The chain links TRBV7-9 to TRBJ1-2, with TRBD1 matching 8 bases. Germline assignment: CDR1 SEHNR and CDR2 FQNEAQ (reference sequence). CDR3 size: 16 residues. V was pared by 5 bases and J by 8 bases, with 16 bases of the junction left unmatched. This chain's CDR3 is CASSIKVVDRVSGYTF. The DNA for the CDR3 is TGTGCCAGCAGCATCAAGGTCGTGGACAGGGTTAGCGGCTACACCTTC.

The J gene is TRBJ2-1, the V gene TRBV2; 8 bases fit TRBD2. Trimming removed 6 bases from V and 6 bases from J; junction bases left unmatched: 10. The length of the CDR3 is 15 residues. The germline gives CDR1 SNHLY, CDR2 FYNNEI. CDR3 sequence: CASSLPGTRANEQFF. The CDR3 DNA reads TGTGCCAGCAGCCTCCCCGGGACTAGAGCCAATGAGCAGTTCTTC.

In this sample, this clonotype turned up many times. The chain uses TRBV11-2 and TRBJ2-5, with 10 nucleotides matching TRBD2. The V gene's germline CDR1 is SGHAT and CDR2 FQNNGV. The CDR3 has 16 amino acids. V was pared by 7 bases and J by 0 bases, with 8 bases of the junction left unmatched. CDR3 nucleotides: TGTGCCAGCAACTACCGGACTAGCGGAAACCAAGAGACCCAGTACTTC. It translates to CASNYRTSGNQETQYF.

CDR3 coding DNA: TGCGCCAGCAGGCGGACGGACAGGCCTGACACTGAAGCTTTCTTT. Protein product: CASRRTDRPDTEAFF. The V gene is TRBV5-1, the J gene TRBJ1-1; 7 nucleotides line up with TRBD1. CDR1 SGHRS and CDR2 YFSETQ come from the germline V gene. The CDR3 extends over 15 amino acids. The ends lost 5 bases at V and 3 bases at J; junction bases unmatched: 10.

There are many counts of this clonotype. The chain has TRBV20-1 and TRBJ1-2; 7 bases map to TRBD1. The ends lost 2 bases at V and 2 bases at J; junction bases unmatched: 8. CDR3 size: 15 residues. CDR1 is DFQATT and CDR2 is SNEGSKA in the germline V gene (reference sequence). CDR3 sequence: CSARSAGGENYGYTF. Here the CDR3 DNA reads TGCAGTGCTAGATCAGCAGGGGGTGAGAACTATGGCTACACCTTC.

This clonotype has ten or more counts. This sequence joins TRBV6-2 or TRBV6-3 and TRBJ1-1, with TRBD1 matching over 7 bases. The CDR3 is 18 residues long. The ends lost 0 bases at V and 0 bases at J; junction bases unmatched: 10. From germline, CDR1 is MNHEY and CDR2 SVGEGT. The CDR3, as DNA: TGTGCCAGCAGTTACTCGAGGACAGGATTTTACATGAACACTGAAGCTTTCTTT. It codes for CASSYSRTGFYMNTEAFF.

In this sample, this clonotype turned up many times. The chain couples TRBV18 to TRBJ1-2; TRBD1 agrees at 7 bases. This CDR3 has 15 amino acids. Losses at the gene ends were 4 bases for V and 2 bases for J; bases not matched to a gene: 7. Germline CDR1 and CDR2: KGHSH and LQKENI. The CDR3 coding sequence is TGTGCCAGCTCACTACCACCGGGACAGAACTATGGCTACACCTTC. Its translation: CASSLPPGQNYGYTF. The full variable domain, completed using reference TRBV18 and TRBJ1-2, is NAGVMQNPRHLVRRRGQEARLRCSPMKGHSHVYWYRQLPEEGLKFMVYLQKENIIDESGMPKERFSAEFPKEGPSILRIQQVVRGDSAAYFCASSLPPGQNYGYTFGSGTRLTVV.

CDR3 protein: CASSIRGASGNQPQHF. CDR3 coding DNA: TGTGCCAGTAGTATAAGGGGGGCAAGCGGCAATCAGCCCCAGCATTTT. The V gene is TRBV19, the J gene TRBJ1-5; possibly TRBD1 for D (6 bases). This CDR3 comprises 16 residues. V was clipped by 2 bases and J by 2 bases, with 13 bases between them. CDR1 is LNHDA, CDR2 SQIVND, per germline (reference sequence).

The rearrangement joins TRBV2 to TRBJ2-1; the D is unclear. The CDR3 covers 13 residues. Looked up from germline, CDR1 is SNHLY and CDR2 is FYNNEI. V gave up 2 bases and J gave up 10 bases, with 12 bases separating them. The CDR3 here is CASSETPVAEQFF. The CDR3 nucleotides are TGTGCCAGCAGTGAAACCCCGGTCGCGGAGCAGTTCTTC.

This chain uses TRBV7-9 with TRBJ2-7; weak D call: TRBD1 (6 bases). This CDR3 has 14 residues. V was trimmed by 2 bases and J by 2 bases, leaving 10 bases between them. Germline V lookup: CDR1 SEHNR, CDR2 FQNEAQ (reference sequence). CDR3 sequence (DNA): TGTGCCAGCAGCTTACCAGGACAGACCTACGAGCAGTACTTC. Translation gives CASSLPGQTYEQYF.

This clonotype was observed at least ten times. The rearrangement uses TRBV7-8 and TRBJ1-6; D remains ambiguous. The germline V gene has CDR1 SGHVS and CDR2 FQNEAQ. The CDR3 length is 16 residues. The V end lost 2 bases, the J end lost 7 bases, and 15 bases lay between the germline ends. The CDR3 protein is CASSLSLSGRNSPLHF. The DNA of the CDR3 is TGTGCCAGCAGCTTATCGTTGAGTGGTCGGAATTCACCCCTCCACTTT. Using reference TRBV7-8 and TRBJ1-6 for the parts outside the CDR3, the full variable domain is GAGVSQSPRYKVAKRGQDVALRCDPISGHVSLFWYQQALGQGPEFLTYFQNEAQLDKSGLPSDRFFAERPEGSVSTLKIQRTQQEDSAVYLCASSLSLSGRNSPLHFGNGTRLTVT.

The chain recombines TRBV27 with TRBJ1-1, with D possibly matching TRBD1 (5 bases). Germline assignment: CDR1 MNHEY and CDR2 SMNVEV (reference sequence). This CDR3 comprises 11 residues. The ends were cut back, 6 bases at V and 10 bases at J, with 12 bases in the middle. The CDR3 loop reads CASRDSLSAFF. CDR3 coding DNA: TGTGCCAGCAGAGACAGTTTGTCAGCTTTCTTT.

The chain has TRBV20-1 and TRBJ2-1, with 15 positions matching TRBD2. The germline CDR1 and CDR2 sequences are DFQATT and SNEGSKA (reference sequence). This CDR3 has 16 amino acids. The V gene end was trimmed by 6 bases and the J gene end by 5 bases; junction bases not matched to a gene: 8. The CDR3 spells CSAKGTSGRRDNEQFF. The DNA for the CDR3 is TGCAGTGCGAAAGGGACTAGCGGGAGGCGTGACAATGAGCAGTTCTTC.

This chain links TRBV20-1 with TRBJ2-1; no definite D call. The CDR3 is made up of 15 amino acids. The V and J ends lost 3 bases and 2 bases respectively, with 14 bases between them. In germline, CDR1 is DFQATT, CDR2 SNEGSKA (reference sequence). CDR3 nucleotides: TGCAGTGCTAGTACTACACGGGCCCCCTACAATGAGCAGTTCTTC. Protein product: CSASTTRAPYNEQFF.